Below, one T cell receptor beta chain is given with its context. Its antigen remains unidentified. No much larger clone exists at a distance of one base, and base qualities are not known. This specimen belongs to a study of control samples from healthy donors and cancer patients (dated by TCRdb to 2018 to 2021). The library relied on the immunoSEQ multiplex PCR assay. Entries here come from immuneACCESS through TCRdb and include only in-frame sequences with V and J called. Some clones fail to appear in such tables; in the studies checked, an unresolved V gene covers under half of the shortfall, and the cause of the remainder is unknown. In this sample the table shows more than 65,000 clones, about 83% of which occur a single time. The ten most abundant clones make up approximately 14% of the sample. The material sequenced was blood. This TCR derives from a man in his sixties in good health.

The base sequence is TGTGCCAGCAGTTTACAGGGTGTCCGCTACGAGCAGTACTTC. Its translation reads: CASSLQGVRYEQYF. The V and J genes are TRBV27 and TRBJ2-7; matching of 5 bases hints at TRBD1 as the D gene. According to the germline V gene (reference sequence), CDR1 reads MNHEY and CDR2 reads SMNVEV. V was cut back by 2 bases and J by 3 bases, leaving a gap of 11 bases between them. There are 14 amino acids in the CDR3, from cysteine to phenylalanine inclusive. Only the CDR3 portion is preserved as DNA: 42 bases, with reading frame beginning at the first base.